These T cell receptor beta chains were read from a single sample in a study of blood T cell repertoires in COVID-19. Sequencing was performed with immunoSEQ multiplex PCR; in TCRdb, only in-frame clones are kept and a portion is missing. The sample includes around 450,000 clones, approximately 86% of them seen just once. Sequencing was done on a sample of PBMCs or T cells enriched from blood (not recorded which). All receptors derive from a woman between 18 and 29 years old who had recovered from COVID-19. Both conserved end residues are part of each CDR3. The order of the fields is V gene, J gene, CDR3 protein.

v_gene: TRBV3-1/TRBV3-2; j_gene: TRBJ1-4; CDR3aa: CASSLSTGNEKLFF
v_gene: TRBV30; j_gene: TRBJ1-2; CDR3aa: CAWSPSGTVGYTF
v_gene: TRBV4-2; j_gene: TRBJ1-5; CDR3aa: CASSQEGVGQPQHF
v_gene: TRBV13; j_gene: TRBJ2-1; CDR3aa: CASSLTGSGGYEQFF
v_gene: TRBV7-2; j_gene: TRBJ2-3; CDR3aa: CATQNIATDTQYF
v_gene: TRBV4-2; j_gene: TRBJ2-3; CDR3aa: CASRLIGGGTDTQYF
v_gene: TRBV5-1; j_gene: TRBJ2-3; CDR3aa: CASSLRGQGAGTDTQYF
v_gene: TRBV20-1; j_gene: TRBJ1-1; CDR3aa: CSAPLLGAFF
v_gene: TRBV2; j_gene: TRBJ1-1; CDR3aa: CASSWEVTEAFF
v_gene: TRBV7-6; j_gene: TRBJ2-5; CDR3aa: CASSPRQRETQYF
v_gene: TRBV2; j_gene: TRBJ1-2; CDR3aa: CASSNKGAIGYGYTF
v_gene: TRBV6-1; j_gene: TRBJ2-4; CDR3aa: CASSEAGPFGIQYF
v_gene: TRBV2; j_gene: TRBJ1-2; CDR3aa: CASSERRGNGYTF
v_gene: TRBV7-9; j_gene: TRBJ2-3; CDR3aa: CASSTRQGAPDTQYF
v_gene: TRBV2; j_gene: TRBJ2-7; CDR3aa: CASSDRSYEQYF
v_gene: TRBV5-6; j_gene: TRBJ2-5; CDR3aa: CASSPGGHEEETQYF
v_gene: TRBV7-8; j_gene: TRBJ2-5; CDR3aa: CASSSSRRLTEQETQYF
v_gene: TRBV6-5; j_gene: TRBJ1-5; CDR3aa: CASHRYAGLGQPQHF
v_gene: TRBV25-1; j_gene: TRBJ1-1; CDR3aa: CASSSLDSSNTEAFF
v_gene: TRBV7-6; j_gene: TRBJ1-6; CDR3aa: CASSLDNNSPLHF
v_gene: TRBV3-1/TRBV3-2; j_gene: TRBJ2-7; CDR3aa: CAAGERNEQYF
v_gene: TRBV7-9; j_gene: TRBJ2-7; CDR3aa: CASSLGTAFEQYF
v_gene: TRBV15; j_gene: TRBJ2-3; CDR3aa: CATSREGGEDTQYF
v_gene: TRBV27; j_gene: TRBJ1-1; CDR3aa: CASRLTGNSATEAFF
v_gene: TRBV6-1; j_gene: TRBJ1-5; CDR3aa: CASSEGTSWANQPQHF
v_gene: TRBV5-1; j_gene: TRBJ2-5; CDR3aa: CASSFSGSQETQYF
v_gene: TRBV7-2; j_gene: TRBJ2-7; CDR3aa: CASSFAGAISYEQYF
v_gene: TRBV6-5; j_gene: TRBJ1-2; CDR3aa: CASSYSTGMRGYTF
v_gene: TRBV19; j_gene: TRBJ2-2; CDR3aa: CASTTSGVFNTGELFF
v_gene: TRBV19; j_gene: TRBJ1-1; CDR3aa: CASTQYSGEAFF
v_gene: TRBV5-6; j_gene: TRBJ2-3; CDR3aa: CASHRESSDTQYF
v_gene: TRBV7-6; j_gene: TRBJ2-5; CDR3aa: CASSLILQTQYF
v_gene: TRBV28; j_gene: TRBJ1-5; CDR3aa: CASSLTRDRGDQPQHF
v_gene: TRBV7-8; j_gene: TRBJ2-1; CDR3aa: CASSLGQGAPNEQFF
v_gene: TRBV7-2; j_gene: TRBJ2-7; CDR3aa: CASSVGTGLSYEQYF
v_gene: TRBV6-1; j_gene: TRBJ1-2; CDR3aa: CATNESPGRGDGYTF
v_gene: TRBV2; j_gene: TRBJ2-7; CDR3aa: CASLAGSYEQYF
v_gene: TRBV5-1; j_gene: TRBJ2-1; CDR3aa: CASSSAGSSYNEQFF
v_gene: TRBV28; j_gene: TRBJ1-6; CDR3aa: CASSVHRDSPLHF
v_gene: TRBV6-4; j_gene: TRBJ2-2; CDR3aa: CASSDSEKGDTGELFF